A single sample is the source of the 7 T cell receptor beta chains below, sequenced in a study of beta chain features in type 1 diabetes. Expressed TCRB transcripts were sequenced after all isolated RNA was converted to cDNA. Here immunoSEQ multiplex PCR was the method, and the copy in TCRdb shows in-frame clones only, minus some. The repertoire holds around 500,000 clones, with 25% to 35% as singletons. The sample consisted of naive CD4+ T cells from blood. The receptor set was obtained from a man aged 18 to 29 in good health.

CDR3 nucleotides: TGTGCCATCAGCCAAGCGGGAATTGGGTACGAGCAGTACTTC. Amino acid sequence: CAISQAGIGYEQYF. The genes are TRBV10-3 and TRBJ2-7; 7 nucleotides line up with TRBD2. V was pared by 6 bases and J by 4 bases, with 9 bases of the junction left unmatched. CDR1 and CDR2 (germline): ENHRY, SYGVKD. The CDR3 spans 14 residues.

The J gene is TRBJ2-7, the V gene TRBV28; TRBD2 matches at 11 bases. The CDR3 covers 15 residues. Germline V gene sequence: CDR1 MDHEN, CDR2 SYDVKM. The junction had 7 bases not matched to a gene; V was cut back by 5 bases and J by 4 bases. CDR3 sequence (DNA): TGTGCCAGCAGTGAAACTAGCGGGAGTCTGTACGAGCAGTACTTC. It is translated as CASSETSGSLYEQYF.

This clone was recorded a few times. V is TRBV9 and J is TRBJ2-3, with no clear D. Germline values: CDR1 SGDLS, CDR2 YYNGEE. The CDR3 length is 15 residues. Trimming left V 1 base short and J 0 bases short, with 9 bases between. The CDR3 sequence: CASSVTPTSTDTQYF. DNA of the CDR3: TGTGCCAGCAGCGTAACCCCGACTAGCACAGATACGCAGTATTTT.

This clone was found a few times. The J gene is TRBJ2-7, the V gene TRBV28; no clear D gene. CDR3 length: 12 residues. Per germline, CDR1 MDHEN and CDR2 SYDVKM. Trimming shortened V by 5 bases and J by 5 bases, and 10 bases separated the two germline ends. The CDR3 region has the DNA TGTGCCAGCAGTCCCGTCGGTCACGAGCAGTACTTC. Its protein product is CASSPVGHEQYF. Using reference TRBV28 and TRBJ2-7 for the parts outside the CDR3, the full variable domain is DVKVTQSSRYLVKRTGEKVFLECVQDMDHENMFWYRQDPGLGLRLIYFSYDVKMKEKGDIPEGYSVSREKKERFSLILESASTNQTSMYLCASSPVGHEQYFGPGTRLTVT.

The chain employs TRBV11-2 and TRBJ2-7, with D unclear. Germline CDR1 reads SGHAT; CDR2 reads FQNNGV. V was pared by 0 bases and J by 3 bases, with 12 bases between. This CDR3 has 15 residues. The CDR3 bases are TGTGCCAGCAGCTTAGATGACCTTCGATTCTACGAGCAGTACTTC. Translating gives CASSLDDLRFYEQYF.

The CDR3 DNA is TGTGCCAGCAGCAATTCCTCTGGGGCCAACGTCCTGACTTTC. It translates to CASSNSSGANVLTF. This chain uses TRBV21-1 with TRBJ2-6. TRBV21-1 is shown as a pseudogene. The CDR3 contains 14 residues.

This rearrangement joins TRBV30 to TRBJ2-1; D uncertain. This CDR3 contains 13 residues. Germline CDR1 reads GTSNPN; CDR2 reads SVGIG (reference sequence). With 3 bases removed from V and 0 bases from J, the gap between germline ends came to 6 bases. The CDR3 bases are TGTGCCTGGAGACTGGGCTCCTACAATGAGCAGTTCTTC. Translating gives CAWRLGSYNEQFF.